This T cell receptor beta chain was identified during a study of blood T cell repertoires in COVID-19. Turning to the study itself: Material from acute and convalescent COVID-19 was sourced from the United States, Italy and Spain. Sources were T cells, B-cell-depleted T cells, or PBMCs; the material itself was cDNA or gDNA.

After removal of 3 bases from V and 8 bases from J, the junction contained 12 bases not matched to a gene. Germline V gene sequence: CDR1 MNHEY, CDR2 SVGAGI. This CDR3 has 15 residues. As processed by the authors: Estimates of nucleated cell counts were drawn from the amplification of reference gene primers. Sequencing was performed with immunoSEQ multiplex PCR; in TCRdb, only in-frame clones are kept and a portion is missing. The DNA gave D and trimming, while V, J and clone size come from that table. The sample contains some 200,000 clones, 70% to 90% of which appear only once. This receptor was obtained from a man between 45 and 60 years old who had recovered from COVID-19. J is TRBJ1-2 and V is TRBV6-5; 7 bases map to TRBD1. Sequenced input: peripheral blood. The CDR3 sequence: CASSYKRDSSSGYTF. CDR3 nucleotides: TGTGCCAGCAGTTATAAACGGGACAGTTCCTCGGGCTACACCTTC.